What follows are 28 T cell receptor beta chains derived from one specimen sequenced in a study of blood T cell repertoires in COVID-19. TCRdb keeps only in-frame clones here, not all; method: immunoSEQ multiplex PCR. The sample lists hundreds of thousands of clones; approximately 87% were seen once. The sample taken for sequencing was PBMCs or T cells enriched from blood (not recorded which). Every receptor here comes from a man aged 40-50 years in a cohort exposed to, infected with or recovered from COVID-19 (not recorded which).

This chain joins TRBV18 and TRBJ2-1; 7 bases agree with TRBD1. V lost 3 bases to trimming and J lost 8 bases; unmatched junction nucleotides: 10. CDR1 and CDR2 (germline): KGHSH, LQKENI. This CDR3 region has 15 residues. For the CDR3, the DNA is TGTGCCAGCTCACCCGGACAGGAAAATAGGTATGAGCAGTTCTTC. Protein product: CASSPGQENRYEQFF.

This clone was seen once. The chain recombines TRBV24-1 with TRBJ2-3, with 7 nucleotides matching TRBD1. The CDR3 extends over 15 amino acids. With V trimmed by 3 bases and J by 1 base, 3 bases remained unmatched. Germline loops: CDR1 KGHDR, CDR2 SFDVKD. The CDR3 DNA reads TGTGCCACCAGTGATGACGGACAGGGCACAGATACGCAGTATTTT. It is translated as CATSDDGQGTDTQYF.

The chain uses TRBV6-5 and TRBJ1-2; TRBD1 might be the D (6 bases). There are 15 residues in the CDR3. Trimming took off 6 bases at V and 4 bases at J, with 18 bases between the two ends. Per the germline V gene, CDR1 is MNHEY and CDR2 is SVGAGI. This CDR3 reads CASSGAFGGGYGYTF. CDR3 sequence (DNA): TGTGCCAGCAGCGGTGCATTTGGGGGCGGCTATGGCTACACCTTC.

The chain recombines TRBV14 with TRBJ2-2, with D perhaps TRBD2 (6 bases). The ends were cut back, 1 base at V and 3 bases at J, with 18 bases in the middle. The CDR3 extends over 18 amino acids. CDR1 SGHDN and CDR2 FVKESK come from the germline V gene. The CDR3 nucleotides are TGTGCCAGCAGCCAAGTGTCTAATTTTGGAGGGGACACCGGGGAGCTGTTTTTT. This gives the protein CASSQVSNFGGDTGELFF.

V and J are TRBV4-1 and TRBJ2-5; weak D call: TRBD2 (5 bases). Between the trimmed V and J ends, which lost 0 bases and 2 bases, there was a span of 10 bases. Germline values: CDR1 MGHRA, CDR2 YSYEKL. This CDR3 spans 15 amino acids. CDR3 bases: TGCGCCAGCAGCCAAGATGGTAGCGTTCAAGAGACCCAGTACTTC. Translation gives CASSQDGSVQETQYF.

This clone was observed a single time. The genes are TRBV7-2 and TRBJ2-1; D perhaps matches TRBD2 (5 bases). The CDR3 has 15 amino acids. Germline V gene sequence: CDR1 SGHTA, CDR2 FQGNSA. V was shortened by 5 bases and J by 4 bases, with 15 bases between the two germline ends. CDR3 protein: CASSISGGFYNEQFF. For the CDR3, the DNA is TGTGCCAGCAGCATCTCAGGCGGGTTTTACAATGAGCAGTTCTTC.

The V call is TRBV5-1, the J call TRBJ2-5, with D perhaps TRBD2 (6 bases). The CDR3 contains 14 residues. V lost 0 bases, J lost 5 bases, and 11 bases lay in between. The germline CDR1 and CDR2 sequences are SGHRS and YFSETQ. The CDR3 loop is CASSLGSGGETQYF. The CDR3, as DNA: TGCGCCAGCAGCTTGGGTAGCGGAGGGGAGACCCAGTACTTC.

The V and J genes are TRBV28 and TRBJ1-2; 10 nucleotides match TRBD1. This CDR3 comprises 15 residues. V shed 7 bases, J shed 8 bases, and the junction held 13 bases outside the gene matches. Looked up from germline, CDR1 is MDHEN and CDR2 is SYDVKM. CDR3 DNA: TGTGCCAGCAACATCATCCGACAGGGGGCTAGAGGCTACACCTTC. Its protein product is CASNIIRQGARGYTF.

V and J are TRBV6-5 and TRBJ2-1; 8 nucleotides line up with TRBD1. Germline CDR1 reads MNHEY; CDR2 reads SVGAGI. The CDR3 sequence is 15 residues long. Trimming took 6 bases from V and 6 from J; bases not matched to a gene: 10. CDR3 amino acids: CASRGDRRLSNEQFF. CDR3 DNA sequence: TGTGCCAGCAGGGGGGACAGGAGATTAAGCAATGAGCAGTTCTTC.

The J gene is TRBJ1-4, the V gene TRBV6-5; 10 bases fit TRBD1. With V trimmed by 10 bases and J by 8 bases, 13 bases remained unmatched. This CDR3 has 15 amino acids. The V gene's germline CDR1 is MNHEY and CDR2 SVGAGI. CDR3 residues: CATRTGGLRREKLFF. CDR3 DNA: TGTGCCACCCGGACAGGGGGGCTTAGGAGAGAAAAACTGTTTTTT.

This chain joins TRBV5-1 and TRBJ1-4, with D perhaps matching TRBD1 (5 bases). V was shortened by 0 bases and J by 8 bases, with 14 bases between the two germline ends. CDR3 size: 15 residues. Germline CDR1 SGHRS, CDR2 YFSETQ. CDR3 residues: CASSLEGLSGEKLFF. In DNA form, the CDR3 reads TGCGCCAGCAGCTTGGAGGGACTTAGCGGGGAAAAACTGTTTTTT.

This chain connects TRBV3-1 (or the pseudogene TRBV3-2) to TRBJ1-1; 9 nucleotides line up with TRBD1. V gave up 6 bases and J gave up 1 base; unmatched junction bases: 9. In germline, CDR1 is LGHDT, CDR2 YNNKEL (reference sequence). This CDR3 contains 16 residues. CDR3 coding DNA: TGTGCCAGCAGAACCGGGACAGGGTCGGGGAACACTGAAGCTTTCTTT. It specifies CASRTGTGSGNTEAFF.

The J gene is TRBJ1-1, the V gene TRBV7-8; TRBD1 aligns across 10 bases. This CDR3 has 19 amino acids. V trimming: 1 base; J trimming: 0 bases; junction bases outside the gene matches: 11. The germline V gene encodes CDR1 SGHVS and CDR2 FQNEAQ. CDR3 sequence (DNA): TGTGCCAGCAGCTTAGACCAGAGGGACAGGGGAAGATTGAACACTGAAGCTTTCTTT. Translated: CASSLDQRDRGRLNTEAFF.

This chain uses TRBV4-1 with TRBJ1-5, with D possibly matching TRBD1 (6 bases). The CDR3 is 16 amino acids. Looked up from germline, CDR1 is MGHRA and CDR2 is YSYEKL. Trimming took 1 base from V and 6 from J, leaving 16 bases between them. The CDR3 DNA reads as TGCGCCAGCAGCCAAGGTCGGGCCAGGGGCGGTCAGCCCCAGCATTTT. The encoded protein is CASSQGRARGGQPQHF.

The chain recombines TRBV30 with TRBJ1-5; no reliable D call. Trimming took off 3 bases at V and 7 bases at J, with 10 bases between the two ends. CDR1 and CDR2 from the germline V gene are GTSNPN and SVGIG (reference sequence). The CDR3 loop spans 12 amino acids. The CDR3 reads CAWRLSGQPQHF. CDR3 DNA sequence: TGTGCCTGGAGGTTATCGGGGCAGCCCCAGCATTTT.

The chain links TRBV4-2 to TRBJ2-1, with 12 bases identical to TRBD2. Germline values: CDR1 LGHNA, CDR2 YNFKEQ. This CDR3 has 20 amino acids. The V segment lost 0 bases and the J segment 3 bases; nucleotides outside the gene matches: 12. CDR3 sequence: CASSQDSGLASGRVYNEQFF. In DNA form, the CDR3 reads TGTGCCAGCAGCCAAGATTCGGGGTTGGCTAGCGGGAGGGTCTACAATGAGCAGTTCTTC.

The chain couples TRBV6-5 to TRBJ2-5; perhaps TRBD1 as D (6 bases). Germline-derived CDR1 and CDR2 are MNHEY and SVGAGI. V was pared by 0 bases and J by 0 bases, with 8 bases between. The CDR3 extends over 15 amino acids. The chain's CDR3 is CASSYSRGYQETQYF. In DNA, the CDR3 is TGTGCCAGCAGTTACTCTAGGGGGTACCAAGAGACCCAGTACTTC.

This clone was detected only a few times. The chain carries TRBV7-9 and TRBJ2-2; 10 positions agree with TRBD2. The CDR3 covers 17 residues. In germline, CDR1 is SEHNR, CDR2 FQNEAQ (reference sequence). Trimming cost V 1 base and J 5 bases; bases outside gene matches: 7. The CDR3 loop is CASSLGLAGVWTGELFF. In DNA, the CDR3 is TGTGCCAGCAGCTTAGGTCTAGCGGGAGTCTGGACCGGGGAGCTGTTTTTT.

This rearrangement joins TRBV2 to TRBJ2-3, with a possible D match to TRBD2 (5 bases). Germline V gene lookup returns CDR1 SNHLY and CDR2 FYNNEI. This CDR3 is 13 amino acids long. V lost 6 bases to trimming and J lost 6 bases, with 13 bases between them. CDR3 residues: CASRGDPRDTQYF. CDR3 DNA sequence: TGTGCCAGCAGGGGAGACCCGAGGGATACGCAGTATTTT. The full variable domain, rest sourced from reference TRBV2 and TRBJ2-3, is EPEVTQTPSHQVTQMGQEVILRCVPISNHLYFYWYRQILGQKVEFLVSFYNNEISEKSEIFDDQFSVERPDGSNFTLKIRSTKLEDSAMYFCASRGDPRDTQYFGPGTRLTVL.

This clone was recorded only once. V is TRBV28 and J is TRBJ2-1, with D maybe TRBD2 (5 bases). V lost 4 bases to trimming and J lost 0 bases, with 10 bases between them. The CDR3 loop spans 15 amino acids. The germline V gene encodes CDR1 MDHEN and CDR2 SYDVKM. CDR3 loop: CASSSPRDSYNEQFF. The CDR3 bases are TGTGCCAGCAGTTCCCCCCGGGACTCCTACAATGAGCAGTTCTTC. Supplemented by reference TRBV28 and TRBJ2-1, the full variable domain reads DVKVTQSSRYLVKRTGEKVFLECVQDMDHENMFWYRQDPGLGLRLIYFSYDVKMKEKGDIPEGYSVSREKKERFSLILESASTNQTSMYLCASSSPRDSYNEQFFGPGTRLTVL.

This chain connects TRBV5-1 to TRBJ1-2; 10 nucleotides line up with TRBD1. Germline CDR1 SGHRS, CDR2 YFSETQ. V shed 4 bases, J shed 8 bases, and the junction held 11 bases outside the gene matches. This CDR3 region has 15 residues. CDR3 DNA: TGCGCCAGCAGCGAAGGGACAGGGGAGAGTTGGGGCTACACCTTC. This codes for CASSEGTGESWGYTF. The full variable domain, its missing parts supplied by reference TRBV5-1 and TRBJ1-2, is KAGVTQTPRYLIKTRGQQVTLSCSPISGHRSVSWYQQTPGQGLQFLFEYFSETQRNKGNFPGRFSGRQFSNSRSEMNVSTLELGDSALYLCASSEGTGESWGYTFGSGTRLTVV.

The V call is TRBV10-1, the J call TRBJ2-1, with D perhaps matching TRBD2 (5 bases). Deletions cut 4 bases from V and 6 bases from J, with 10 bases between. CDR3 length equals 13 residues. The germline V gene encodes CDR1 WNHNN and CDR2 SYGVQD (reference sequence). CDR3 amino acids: CASSVGRGNEQFF. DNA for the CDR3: TGCGCCAGCAGTGTAGGACGGGGCAATGAGCAGTTCTTC.

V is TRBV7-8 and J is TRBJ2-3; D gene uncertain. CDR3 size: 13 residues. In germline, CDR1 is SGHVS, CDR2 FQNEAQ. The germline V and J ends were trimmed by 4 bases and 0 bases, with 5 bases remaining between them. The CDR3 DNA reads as TGTGCCAGCAGCTATCTCAGCACAGATACGCAGTATTTT. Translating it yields CASSYLSTDTQYF.

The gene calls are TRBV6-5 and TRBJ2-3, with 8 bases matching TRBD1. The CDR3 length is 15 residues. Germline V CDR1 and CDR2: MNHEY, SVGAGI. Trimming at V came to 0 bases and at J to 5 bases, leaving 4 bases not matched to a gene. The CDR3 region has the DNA TGTGCCAGCAGTTACTCCCAGGGGGCAAGAGATACGCAGTATTTT. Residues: CASSYSQGARDTQYF.

The CDR3 bases are TGCGCCAGCAGCGCCGAACAGGGCGTCCGTGGCTACACCTTC. It specifies CASSAEQGVRGYTF. The V call is TRBV5-1, the J call TRBJ1-2; possibly TRBD1 for D (6 bases). Germline CDR1 SGHRS, CDR2 YFSETQ. This CDR3 has 14 residues. Trimming stripped 4 bases from V and 7 bases from J, with 17 bases between.

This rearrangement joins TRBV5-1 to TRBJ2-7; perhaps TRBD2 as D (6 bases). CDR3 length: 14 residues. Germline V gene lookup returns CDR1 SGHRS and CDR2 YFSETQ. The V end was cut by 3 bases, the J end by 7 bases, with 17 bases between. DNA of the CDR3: TGCGCCAGCAGCTCCGGGACTGGCTCGTGGGAGCAGTACTTC. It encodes CASSSGTGSWEQYF.

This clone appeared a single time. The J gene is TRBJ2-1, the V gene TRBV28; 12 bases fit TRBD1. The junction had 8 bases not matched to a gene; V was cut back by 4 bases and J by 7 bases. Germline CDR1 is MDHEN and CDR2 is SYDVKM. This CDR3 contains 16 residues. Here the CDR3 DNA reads TGTGCCAGCAGTTACTCCGGGACAGGGGGCTATAATGAGCAGTTCTTC. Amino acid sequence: CASSYSGTGGYNEQFF.

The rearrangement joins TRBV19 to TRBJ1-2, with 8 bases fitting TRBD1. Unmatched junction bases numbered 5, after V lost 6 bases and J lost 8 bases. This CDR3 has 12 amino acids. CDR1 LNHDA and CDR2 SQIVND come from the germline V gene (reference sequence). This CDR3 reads CASRGQVGGYTF. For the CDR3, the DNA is TGTGCCAGTAGGGGACAGGTCGGCGGCTACACCTTC. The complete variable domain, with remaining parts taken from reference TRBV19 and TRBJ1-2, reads DGGITQSPKYLFRKEGQNVTLSCEQNLNHDAMYWYRQDPGQGLRLIYYSQIVNDFQKGDIAEGYSVSREKKESFPLTVTSAQKNPTAFYLCASRGQVGGYTFGSGTRLTVV.